These 19 T cell receptor beta chains originate from one sample sequenced in a study of shared clonotypes between healthy human individuals. Profiled with immunoSEQ multiplex PCR; TCRdb holds only in-frame clones, not every one. The sample shows about 1.5 million clones, approximately 98% of them seen only once. Sequencing was done on a sample of naive CD4+ T cells sorted from blood. Subset specified: CD45RA+ positively selected. The receptors originated from a man aged 25-40 years in good health.

The chain uses TRBV5-1 and TRBJ2-3; D ambiguous. Trimming removed 0 bases at V and 2 bases at J, with 10 bases between. Germline V CDR1 and CDR2: SGHRS, YFSETQ. This CDR3 has 15 residues. CDR3 residues: CASSLGWSNTDTQYF. Here the CDR3 DNA reads TGCGCCAGCAGCTTGGGGTGGTCTAACACAGATACGCAGTATTTT. Filled out from reference TRBV5-1 and TRBJ2-3, the complete variable domain reads KAGVTQTPRYLIKTRGQQVTLSCSPISGHRSVSWYQQTPGQGLQFLFEYFSETQRNKGNFPGRFSGRQFSNSRSEMNVSTLELGDSALYLCASSLGWSNTDTQYFGPGTRLTVL.

The CDR3 loop is CASSQPGQDQYEQYF. The CDR3 bases are TGCGCCAGCAGTCAACCGGGACAGGACCAATACGAGCAGTACTTC. The gene calls are TRBV23-1 and TRBJ2-7; TRBD1 agrees at 8 bases. TRBV23-1 counts as an open reading frame of uncertain function. Losses at the gene ends were 2 bases for V and 4 bases for J; bases not matched to a gene: 7. This CDR3 comprises 15 residues.

This clone occurred once. V gene TRBV7-8 combines with J gene TRBJ2-1, with no clear D. Per germline, CDR1 SGHVS and CDR2 FQNEAQ. The CDR3 runs to 14 residues. The V end was cut by 1 base, the J end by 5 bases, with 9 bases between. CDR3 DNA: TGTGCCAGCAGCTTAGAGCGTACAAACAATGAGCAGTTCTTC. Translation gives CASSLERTNNEQFF.

The chain employs TRBV28 and TRBJ1-5, with D tentatively TRBD1 (5 bases). Germline V gene sequence: CDR1 MDHEN, CDR2 SYDVKM. V was shortened by 1 base and J by 5 bases, with 15 bases between the two germline ends. This CDR3 has 16 residues. The CDR3 sequence is CASSLFPGMADQPQHF. CDR3 nucleotides: TGTGCCAGCAGTTTATTTCCAGGGATGGCTGATCAGCCCCAGCATTTT.

The CDR3 sequence is CSVDRGRGYEQFF. The CDR3 coding sequence is TGCAGCGTAGACAGGGGGCGAGGCTATGAGCAGTTCTTC. This chain connects TRBV29-1 to TRBJ2-1; 10 positions match TRBD1. V was pared by 6 bases and J by 8 bases, with 7 bases of the junction left unmatched. The CDR3 totals 13 residues. CDR1 and CDR2 from the germline V gene are SQVTM and ANQGSEA.

The chain recombines TRBV10-3 with TRBJ2-7, with D unclear. Germline CDR1 and CDR2: ENHRY and SYGVKD. Trimming took 3 bases from V and 7 from J, leaving 13 bases between them. There are 13 residues in the CDR3. CDR3 sequence reads: CAISDLAPREQYF. For the CDR3, the DNA is TGTGCCATCAGTGACTTGGCCCCGAGAGAGCAGTACTTC.

CDR3 loop: CASSPMTGNPVGYTF. The CDR3 coding sequence is TGTGCCAGCAGTCCGATGACAGGGAACCCGGTCGGCTACACCTTC. This sequence joins TRBV28 and TRBJ1-2; TRBD1 aligns across 7 bases. V was clipped by 5 bases and J by 8 bases; unmatched bases: 14. Germline V gene lookup returns CDR1 MDHEN and CDR2 SYDVKM. This CDR3 is 15 amino acids long.

The rearrangement uses TRBV9 and TRBJ1-3, with a possible D match to TRBD1 (5 bases). V was trimmed by 3 bases and J by 1 base, leaving 8 bases between them. Germline V gene sequence: CDR1 SGDLS, CDR2 YYNGEE. The CDR3 totals 14 residues. The CDR3 protein is CASSGGISGNTIYF. In DNA form, the CDR3 reads TGTGCCAGCAGCGGGGGGATTTCTGGAAACACCATATATTTT.

This chain joins TRBV5-4 and TRBJ2-7; TRBD2 agrees at 9 bases. CDR1 SGHNT and CDR2 YYREEE come from the germline V gene (reference sequence). The CDR3 runs to 14 residues. Trimming removed 3 bases from V and 5 bases from J; junction bases left unmatched: 6. The CDR3 spells CASSWAGTSNEQYF. CDR3 sequence (DNA): TGTGCCAGCAGCTGGGCCGGGACTAGCAACGAGCAGTACTTC. Variable domain in full (rest from reference TRBV5-4 and TRBJ2-7): ETGVTQSPTHLIKTRGQQVTLRCSSQSGHNTVSWYQQALGQGPQFIFQYYREEENGRGNFPPRFSGLQFPNYSSELNVNALELDDSALYLCASSWAGTSNEQYFGPGTRLTVT.

The chain joins TRBV5-1 to TRBJ2-1; D might be TRBD2 (6 bases). CDR1 and CDR2 from the germline V gene are SGHRS and YFSETQ. V shed 4 bases and J shed 6 bases, with 20 bases lying between them. The CDR3 is made up of 16 amino acids. CDR3 nucleotides: TGCGCCAGCAGCGTGAGGGACTTGGGGGGTTCCAATGAGCAGTTCTTC. It yields the protein CASSVRDLGGSNEQFF.

This clone was found once. This rearrangement joins TRBV4-3 to TRBJ2-1; D remains unclear. Trimming removed 0 bases from V and 5 bases from J, with 8 bases in between. Per the germline V gene, CDR1 is LGHNA and CDR2 is YSLEER. The CDR3 sequence is 14 residues long. The CDR3 protein is CASSQDLQNNEQFF. The CDR3 coding sequence is TGCGCCAGCAGCCAAGATTTACAGAACAATGAGCAGTTCTTC.

In its sample, this clone was seen once. This chain joins TRBV5-6 and TRBJ2-7, with D possibly TRBD1 on 5 matching bases. V lost 6 bases and J 3 bases, leaving 25 bases between the germline ends. Germline CDR1 and CDR2: SGHDT and YYEEEE. The CDR3 has 17 amino acids. CDR3 DNA sequence: TGTGCCAGCAACCTGGGCAGGGCCCGTTTATTCAACTACGAGCAGTACTTC. Its translation is CASNLGRARLFNYEQYF.

This chain links TRBV19 with TRBJ2-2, with 7 bases fitting TRBD1. The CDR3 length is 16 residues. V shed 6 bases and J 6 bases; nucleotides not matched to a gene: 13. Germline CDR1 is LNHDA and CDR2 is SQIVND (reference sequence). Here the CDR3 reads CASRADRAIDSGELFF. The CDR3 DNA sequence: TGTGCCAGTAGAGCAGACAGGGCGATTGACTCCGGGGAGCTGTTTTTT.

On this clone: The same CDR3 arises from other DNA sequences in this sample as well. The V call is TRBV18, the J call TRBJ2-3; tentative D call: TRBD1 (6 bases). The germline V gene encodes CDR1 KGHSH and CDR2 LQKENI. V lost 3 bases to trimming and J lost 2 bases, with 9 bases between them. The CDR3 extends over 14 amino acids. CDR3 in DNA: TGTGCCAGCTCACCCGACAGGAACACAGATACGCAGTATTTT. Its protein product is CASSPDRNTDTQYF. Drawing the rest from reference TRBV18 and TRBJ2-3, the complete variable domain is NAGVMQNPRHLVRRRGQEARLRCSPMKGHSHVYWYRQLPEEGLKFMVYLQKENIIDESGMPKERFSAEFPKEGPSILRIQQVVRGDSAAYFCASSPDRNTDTQYFGPGTRLTVL.

The gene calls are TRBV28 and TRBJ1-3; possibly TRBD1 for D (5 bases). The CDR3 has 14 amino acids. The germline V gene encodes CDR1 MDHEN and CDR2 SYDVKM. Trimming cost V 7 bases and J 2 bases, with 12 bases left between them. CDR3 nucleotide sequence: TGTGCCAGCAAAGACAGTCTCACTGGAAACACCATATATTTT. It translates to CASKDSLTGNTIYF.

This chain connects TRBV5-1 to TRBJ2-7; TRBD2 matches at 10 bases. Germline-derived CDR1 and CDR2 are SGHRS and YFSETQ. The CDR3 is 15 residues long. J gave up 6 bases and V 0 bases, and 6 bases lay outside the gene matches. CDR3 coding DNA: TGCGCCAGCAGCTTGGAGCTAGCGGGGGCCACCGAGCAGTACTTC. Its protein product is CASSLELAGATEQYF. Based on the CDR3 plus reference TRBV5-1 and TRBJ2-7, the full variable domain is KAGVTQTPRYLIKTRGQQVTLSCSPISGHRSVSWYQQTPGQGLQFLFEYFSETQRNKGNFPGRFSGRQFSNSRSEMNVSTLELGDSALYLCASSLELAGATEQYFGPGTRLTVT.

This chain connects TRBV6-5 to TRBJ1-4; 7 positions match TRBD1. The V segment lost 6 bases and the J segment 2 bases; nucleotides outside the gene matches: 6. CDR1 is MNHEY, CDR2 SVGAGI, per germline. CDR3 length: 15 amino acids. CDR3 in DNA: TGTGCCAGCAGCCGACAGGGAGTCACTAATGAAAAACTGTTTTTT. Amino acids: CASSRQGVTNEKLFF.

The rearrangement joins TRBV4-3 to TRBJ2-7; 14 bases agree with TRBD2. The CDR3 covers 18 residues. J lost 5 bases, V lost 2 bases, and 11 bases had no gene match. Per the germline V gene, CDR1 is LGHNA and CDR2 is YSLEER. CDR3 in DNA: TGCGCCAGCAGCCAAATTCTGACTAGCGGGAGGGCCGTCCACGAGCAGTACTTC. This codes for CASSQILTSGRAVHEQYF.

The chain links TRBV27 to TRBJ2-7, with D unresolved. This CDR3 has 15 amino acids. Germline loops: CDR1 MNHEY, CDR2 SMNVEV (reference sequence). V gave up 2 bases and J gave up 3 bases, with 14 bases separating them. CDR3 nucleotides: TGTGCCAGCAGTTTAAGGTGGCTATCCAACTACGAGCAGTACTTC. Its protein is CASSLRWLSNYEQYF.